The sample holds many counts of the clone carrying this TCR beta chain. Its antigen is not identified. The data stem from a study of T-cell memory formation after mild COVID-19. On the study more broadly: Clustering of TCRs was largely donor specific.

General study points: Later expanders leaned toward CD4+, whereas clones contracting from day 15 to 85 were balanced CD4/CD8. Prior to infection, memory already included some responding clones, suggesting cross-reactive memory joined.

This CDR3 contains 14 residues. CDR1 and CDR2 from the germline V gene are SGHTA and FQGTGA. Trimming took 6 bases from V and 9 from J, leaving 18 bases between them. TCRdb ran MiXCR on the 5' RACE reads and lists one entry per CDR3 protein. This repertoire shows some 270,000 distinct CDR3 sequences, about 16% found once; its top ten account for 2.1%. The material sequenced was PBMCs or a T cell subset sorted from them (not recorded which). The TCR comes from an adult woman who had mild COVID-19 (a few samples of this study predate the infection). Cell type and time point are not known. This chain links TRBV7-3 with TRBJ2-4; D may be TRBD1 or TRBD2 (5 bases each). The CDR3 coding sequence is TGTGCCAGCAGTTCGGGGCCGCAGGAAAGCATTCAGTACTTC. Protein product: CASSSGPQESIQYF.